The clone carrying this T cell receptor (beta chain) has more than one count but fewer than ten. Its cognate antigen is unknown. The data were taken from a study of early T cells in non-severe SARS-CoV-2 infection. General study findings and limits: There was a bias toward anti-spike CD8 responses in VDJdb matching, which missed private and CD4 specificities.

The ends lost 7 bases at V and 3 bases at J; junction bases unmatched: 11. This CDR3 is 17 amino acids long. CDR1 is LNHDA, CDR2 SQIVND, per germline (reference sequence). Unique molecular identifiers were added to individual cDNA molecules. One entry per CDR3 protein results from TCRdb running MiXCR on the 5' RACE reads. The sample shows around 77,000 distinct CDR3 sequences, roughly 15% of them seen only once. Sequencing was performed on whole blood, taken at baseline. The chain has TRBV19 and TRBJ2-7; 14 positions match TRBD2. The TCR sequence derives from an adult who was a healthcare worker with PCR-confirmed SARS-CoV-2 infection or an uninfected control (not recorded which). CDR3 in DNA: TGTGCCAGTACTAGAGGGGGACTAGCGGGAGACCACTACGAGCAGTACTTC. Its protein is CASTRGGLAGDHYEQYF. Based on the CDR3 plus reference TRBV19 and TRBJ2-7, the full variable domain is DGGITQSPKYLFRKEGQNVTLSCEQNLNHDAMYWYRQDPGQGLRLIYYSQIVNDFQKGDIAEGYSVSREKKESFPLTVTSAQKNPTAFYLCASTRGGLAGDHYEQYFGPGTRLTVT.